The rows below give T cell receptor beta chains drawn from one sample of a study of control samples from healthy donors and cancer patients. Here immunoSEQ multiplex PCR was the method, and the copy in TCRdb shows in-frame clones only, minus some. The sample has 260,000 or so clones; roughly 80% are singletons. Sequencing was performed on PBMCs. The origin of the receptors is a woman aged 60-75 years with lung cancer. The CDR3 runs from the conserved cysteine through the conserved F or W.

>TRBV7-2|14
CASSSGGGWDGYTF
>TRBV28|15
CASSSPGLGNYGYTF
>TRBV9|13
CASSVGTADTQYF
>TRBV7-8|18
CASSSGRGTGGGRPTQYF
>TRBV2|15
CATAAGTGVNTEAFF
>TRBV3-1/TRBV3-2|15
CASSPGPLDTDTQYF
>TRBV6-4|15
CASSPFEGVGNEQFF
>TRBV5-1|15
CASSLASGGAGELFF
>TRBV30|13
CAWARDRDAEAFF
>TRBV5-1|16
CASRKTASPSGNTIYF
>TRBV19|14
CASKARSSYNEQFF
>TRBV3-1/TRBV3-2|17
CASSYWGQAISGNTIYF
>TRBV21-1|15
CASSKKQGATGELFF
>TRBV6-5|13
CASSYSVNYEQYF
>TRBV3-1/TRBV3-2|14
CASSQAEKTYGYTF
>TRBV19|15
CASSIGSTTNEKLFF
>TRBV7-6|13
CASSSERGREAFF
>TRBV30|15
CAWSVSSGRYNEQFF
>TRBV15|15
CATSRGGGAVETQYF
>TRBV5-6|13
CASSRDRENEQFF
>TRBV16|15
CASSQGDGWDTEAFF
>TRBV28|14
CASSFTGGRYEQYF
>TRBV5-4|16
CASRSVQGGYNSPLHF
>TRBV6-6|14
CASRITGSGNTIYF
>TRBV2|13
CASKADSNTEAFF
>TRBV5-1|14
CASSLLGASYEQYF
>TRBV4-2|17
CASSQDPLGRNGETQYF
>TRBV18|15
CASSPTSVNTGELFF
>TRBV20-1|15
CSASALVGLSYEQYF
>TRBV2|15
CASRRLAGVADTQYF
>TRBV12-3/TRBV12-4|13
CASSLGTGGRRDF
>TRBV7-7|16
CASSLTLGTSKETQYF
>TRBV19|13
CASSPLGFATIYF
>TRBV29-1|13
CSVADSGANVLTF
>TRBV12-2|16
CASRLESGSGANVLTF
>TRBV3-1/TRBV3-2|18
CASRNTGSFFSSYNEQFF
>TRBV24-1|16
CATSSPGRSTYNEQFF